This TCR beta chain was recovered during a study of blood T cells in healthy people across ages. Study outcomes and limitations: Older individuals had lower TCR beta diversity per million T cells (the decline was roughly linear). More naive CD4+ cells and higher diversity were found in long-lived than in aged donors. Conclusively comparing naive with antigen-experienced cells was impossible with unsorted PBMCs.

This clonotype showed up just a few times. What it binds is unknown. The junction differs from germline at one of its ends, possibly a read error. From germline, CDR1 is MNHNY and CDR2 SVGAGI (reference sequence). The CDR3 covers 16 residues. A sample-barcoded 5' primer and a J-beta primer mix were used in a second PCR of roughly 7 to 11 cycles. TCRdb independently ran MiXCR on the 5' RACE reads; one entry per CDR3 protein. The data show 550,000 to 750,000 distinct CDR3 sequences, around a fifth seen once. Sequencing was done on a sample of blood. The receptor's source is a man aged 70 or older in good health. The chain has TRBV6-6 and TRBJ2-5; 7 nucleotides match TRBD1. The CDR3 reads CAGSYTGAHWEETQYF. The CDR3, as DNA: TGTGCCGGCAGTTACACAGGGGCCCATTGGGAAGAGACCCAGTACTTC.